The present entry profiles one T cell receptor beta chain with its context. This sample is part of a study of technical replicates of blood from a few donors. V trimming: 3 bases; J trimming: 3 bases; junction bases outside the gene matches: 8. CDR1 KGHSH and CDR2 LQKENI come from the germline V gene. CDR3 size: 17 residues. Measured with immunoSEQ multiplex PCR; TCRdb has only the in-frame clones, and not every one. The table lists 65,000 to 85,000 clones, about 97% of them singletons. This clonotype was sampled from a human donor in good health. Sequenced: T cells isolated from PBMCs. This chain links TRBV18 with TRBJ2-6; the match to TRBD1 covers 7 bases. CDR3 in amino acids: CASSPRTGLDGANVLTF. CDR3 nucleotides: TGTGCCAGCTCACCCCGGACAGGCCTGGATGGGGCCAACGTCCTGACTTTC.